These 5 T cell receptor beta chains were sequenced from one sample in a study of cytomegalovirus exposure and HLA in healthy donors. Amplification used 60 Vbeta primers and 13 Jbeta primers. TCRdb's copy holds only in-frame clones and misses some; the assay was immunoSEQ multiplex PCR. The sample holds 110,000 to 150,000 clones, about 79% seen once. The sample consisted of PBMCs. The receptor set was obtained from a woman in her 30s in good health and CMV-seronegative.

The chain links TRBV18 to TRBJ2-2; D unresolved. V was clipped by 2 bases and J by 7 bases, with 5 bases between them. This CDR3 is built from 12 residues. CDR1 is KGHSH, CDR2 LQKENI, per germline. The CDR3: CASSPNYGELFF. The CDR3 DNA sequence: TGTGCCAGCTCACCAAATTACGGGGAGCTGTTTTTT.

The chain combines TRBV6-6 with TRBJ2-7; D is ambiguous. Germline V gives CDR1 MNHNY, CDR2 SVGAGI (reference sequence). This CDR3 has 15 residues. The V end lost 7 bases, the J end lost 2 bases, and 18 bases lay between the germline ends. DNA of the CDR3: TGTGCCAGCAACCCGTCGGAGAATCCTACCTACGAGCAGTACTTC. This translates into CASNPSENPTYEQYF.

The chain joins TRBV5-1 to TRBJ2-5; possibly TRBD1 for D (5 bases). The germline V gene encodes CDR1 SGHRS and CDR2 YFSETQ. This CDR3 region has 15 residues. V shed 0 bases and J shed 2 bases, with 11 bases lying between them. CDR3 protein: CASSLDGTGQETQYF. In DNA, the CDR3 is TGCGCCAGCAGCTTGGACGGCACAGGACAAGAGACCCAGTACTTC.

This rearrangement joins TRBV9 to TRBJ2-3; TRBD2 is a possible D gene (6 bases). Trimming took 4 bases from V and 7 from J, leaving 22 bases between them. CDR1 is SGDLS, CDR2 YYNGEE, per germline. There are 16 residues in the CDR3. The CDR3 DNA reads as TGTGCCAGCAGCCCAGAAGGGCGGGGAGGCCGGAATACGCAGTATTTT. It is translated as CASSPEGRGGRNTQYF.

Turning to this clone: The junction departs from germline at one end; a sequencing error may be responsible. This CDR3 is also generated by other DNA sequences in the sample. The chain uses TRBV9 and TRBJ1-3; 9 nucleotides agree with TRBD1. Germline lookup yields CDR1 SGDLS and CDR2 YYNGEE. CDR3 length equals 14 residues. In nucleotides, the CDR3 is TGTGCCAGCAGCGTAGGGGGACAGGGAAATACCATATATTTT. This gives the protein CASSVGGQGNTIYF.